A selection of T cell receptor beta chains follows, all from one sample in a study of T cells in Graves' hyperthyroidism and ophthalmopathy. TCRdb reprocessed the multiplex PCR reads with MiXCR, giving one entry per CDR3 protein. The profile shows 450,000 to 600,000 distinct CDR3 sequences, roughly 21% of them singletons. Material: blood. The receptors here all came from a man aged 35 to 55 with Graves' ophthalmopathy. Each CDR3 is given with its conserved first and last residue. The D gene is left open where the match is weak. The size of a clone is reported for some rows only, either as once, few or many, or as a class for expanded clones.

>.|.|TRBV9|TRBJ2-7
TGTGCCAGCAGCGGGTCAGGGCTGCAGTACTTC
CASSGSGLQYF
>.|many|TRBV20-1|TRBJ1-1
TGCAGTGCTAGGGACAGGAACACTGAAGCTTTCTTT
CSARDRNTEAFF
>.|.|TRBV28|TRBJ2-6
TGTGCCAGCAGTTTACGGCCGGCTGGGGGCAACGTCCTGACTTTC
CASSLRPAGGNVLTF
>TRBD1|.|TRBV6-1|TRBJ1-4
TGTGCCAGCAGTGACCGGGACAGAAATGAAAAACTGTTTTTT
CASSDRDRNEKLFF
>.|.|TRBV19|TRBJ1-1
TGTGCCAGTAGTAACAGGGTGGACACTGAAGCTTTCTTT
CASSNRVDTEAFF
>TRBD2|.|TRBV11-2|TRBJ2-1
TGTGCCAGCGGATACCCCCCTACCGGGACTAGGAATGAGCAGTTCTTC
CASGYPPTGTRNEQFF
>.|many|TRBV24-1|TRBJ2-7
TGTGCCACCAGCGACGGAGCCTCCTACGAGCAGTACTTC
CATSDGASYEQYF
>.|.|TRBV5-5|TRBJ2-2
TGTGCCAGCAGCCTTTTCCAGGGAGTAGGCACCGGGGAGCTGTTTTTT
CASSLFQGVGTGELFF
>TRBD2|few|TRBV4-2|TRBJ2-1
TGTGCCAGCAGCCAAGCGGACCTAGCGGGGGTATACAATGAGCAGTTCTTC
CASSQADLAGVYNEQFF
>TRBD1|many|TRBV30|TRBJ1-1
TGTGCCTGGAGTGGGGACAGGGACGAAGCTTTCTTT
CAWSGDRDEAFF
>TRBD1|.|TRBV9|TRBJ1-4
TGTGCCAGCAGCGTAGAGGGTGGAGGGGGCGCAAATGAAAAACTGTTTTTT
CASSVEGGGGANEKLFF
>TRBD2|many|TRBV6-2/TRBV6-3|TRBJ2-1
TGTGCCAGCAGGCAAAAGACTAGCGGGAGCCCCTACAATGAGCAGTTCTTC
CASRQKTSGSPYNEQFF
>.|.|TRBV24-1|TRBJ2-4
TGTGCCACCAAAGACACCCCCAATGGCATTCAGTACTTC
CATKDTPNGIQYF
>TRBD2|.|TRBV11-2|TRBJ2-3
TGTGCCAGTAGCCCCAGCGGGGGGCTCGATGATACGCAGTATTTT
CASSPSGGLDDTQYF
>TRBD1|.|TRBV5-1|TRBJ2-5
TGCGCCAGCAGCCCAGACGGGACAGGGCAAGAGACCCAGTACTTC
CASSPDGTGQETQYF
>.|many|TRBV2|TRBJ1-1
TGTGCCAGCATGGAGAATCTGAACACTGAAGCTTTCTTT
CASMENLNTEAFF
>TRBD1|.|TRBV5-4|TRBJ1-2
TGTGCCAGCAGCTTTACGGGACAGCCCTATGGCTACACCTTC
CASSFTGQPYGYTF
>.|many|TRBV5-1|TRBJ2-3
TGCGCCAGCAGCTTCGGACAGTTGCTTAGCACAGATACGCAGTATTTT
CASSFGQLLSTDTQYF